This T cell receptor (beta chain) was documented in a study of cytomegalovirus exposure and HLA in healthy donors. As for the study in general: HLA-typed donors were the source of about 85 million unique TCRs, which an early data release held. General study findings and limits: Rates of TCR association differed by HLA locus in a later analysis, with DRB1 highest and HLA-C lowest. Sequencing probably produced one cluster of sequence variants that were highly shared. A later analysis linked a missense variant in DCLRE1C to the trimming of TCR beta V and J genes.

On this clone itself: Its antigen is as yet unknown.

V was pared by 3 bases and J by 5 bases, with 6 bases of the junction left unmatched. The CDR3 length is 14 residues. Germline V gene lookup returns CDR1 SGHRS and CDR2 YFSETQ. This PCR relied on a set of 60 Vbeta primers and 13 Jbeta primers. The data were produced by immunoSEQ multiplex PCR, yet TCRdb's version contains in-frame clones alone and is incomplete. Its table records approximately 130,000 clones. The sequenced sample was PBMCs. This TCR derives from a woman in her fifties or sixties in good health and CMV-seronegative. This rearrangement joins TRBV5-1 to TRBJ2-7; 9 bases are shared with TRBD1. The CDR3 region has the DNA TGCGCCAGCAGCTGGACAGGGGATCGCGACGAGCAGTACTTC. It codes for CASSWTGDRDEQYF.